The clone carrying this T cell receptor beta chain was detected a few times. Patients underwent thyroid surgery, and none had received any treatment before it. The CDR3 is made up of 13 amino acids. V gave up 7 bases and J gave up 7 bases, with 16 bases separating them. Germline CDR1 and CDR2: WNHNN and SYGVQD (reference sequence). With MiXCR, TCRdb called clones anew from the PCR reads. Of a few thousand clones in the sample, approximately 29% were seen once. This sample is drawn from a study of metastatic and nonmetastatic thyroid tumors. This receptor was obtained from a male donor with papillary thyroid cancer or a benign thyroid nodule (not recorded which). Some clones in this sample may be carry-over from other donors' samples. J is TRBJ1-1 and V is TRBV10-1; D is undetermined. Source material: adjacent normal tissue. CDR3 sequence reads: CASKRQFYDEAFF. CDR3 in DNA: TGCGCCAGCAAAAGGCAGTTCTATGATGAAGCTTTCTTT.